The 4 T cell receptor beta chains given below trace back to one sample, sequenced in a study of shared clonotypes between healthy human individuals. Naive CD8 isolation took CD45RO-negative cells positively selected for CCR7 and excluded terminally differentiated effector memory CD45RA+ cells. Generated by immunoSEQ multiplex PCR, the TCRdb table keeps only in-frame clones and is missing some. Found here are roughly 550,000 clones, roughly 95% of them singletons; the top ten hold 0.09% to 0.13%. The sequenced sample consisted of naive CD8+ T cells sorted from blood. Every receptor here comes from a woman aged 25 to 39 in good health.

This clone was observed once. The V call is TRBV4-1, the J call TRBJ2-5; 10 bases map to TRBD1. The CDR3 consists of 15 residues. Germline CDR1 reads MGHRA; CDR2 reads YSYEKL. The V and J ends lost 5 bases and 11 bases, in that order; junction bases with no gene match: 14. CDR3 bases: TGCGCCAGCAGCAAAAGCGGGACAGGGGCCTTTGAGCAGTACTTC. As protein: CASSKSGTGAFEQYF.

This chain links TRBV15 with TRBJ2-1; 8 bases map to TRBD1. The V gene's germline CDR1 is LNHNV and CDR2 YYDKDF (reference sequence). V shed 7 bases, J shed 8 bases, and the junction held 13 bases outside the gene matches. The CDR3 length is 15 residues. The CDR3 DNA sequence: TGTGCCACCACGTCCCAGGGGGCGCCTCTGGATGAGCAGTTCTTC. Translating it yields CATTSQGAPLDEQFF.

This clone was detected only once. The CDR3 protein is CASRWTGDSGNTIYF. The CDR3 nucleotides read TGTGCCAGCAGATGGACGGGGGACTCTGGAAACACCATATATTTT. The chain has TRBV28 and TRBJ1-3; TRBD1 is a possible D gene (5 bases). This CDR3 has 15 amino acids. In germline, CDR1 is MDHEN, CDR2 SYDVKM. With 6 bases removed from V and 0 bases from J, the gap between germline ends came to 12 bases. The full variable domain, with the rest looked up from reference TRBV28 and TRBJ1-3, is DVKVTQSSRYLVKRTGEKVFLECVQDMDHENMFWYRQDPGLGLRLIYFSYDVKMKEKGDIPEGYSVSREKKERFSLILESASTNQTSMYLCASRWTGDSGNTIYFGEGSWLTVV.

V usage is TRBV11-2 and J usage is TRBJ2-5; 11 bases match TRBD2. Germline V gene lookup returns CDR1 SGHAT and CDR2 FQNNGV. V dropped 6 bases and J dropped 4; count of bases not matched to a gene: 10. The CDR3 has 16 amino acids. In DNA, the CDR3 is TGTGCCAGCAGACCTTCACTAGCGGGAGAGGGAGAGACCCAGTACTTC. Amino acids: CASRPSLAGEGETQYF. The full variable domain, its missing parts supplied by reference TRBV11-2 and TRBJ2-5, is EAGVAQSPRYKIIEKRQSVAFWCNPISGHATLYWYQQILGQGPKLLIQFQNNGVVDDSQLPKDRFSAERLKGVDSTLKIQPAKLEDSAVYLCASRPSLAGEGETQYFGPGTRLLVL.